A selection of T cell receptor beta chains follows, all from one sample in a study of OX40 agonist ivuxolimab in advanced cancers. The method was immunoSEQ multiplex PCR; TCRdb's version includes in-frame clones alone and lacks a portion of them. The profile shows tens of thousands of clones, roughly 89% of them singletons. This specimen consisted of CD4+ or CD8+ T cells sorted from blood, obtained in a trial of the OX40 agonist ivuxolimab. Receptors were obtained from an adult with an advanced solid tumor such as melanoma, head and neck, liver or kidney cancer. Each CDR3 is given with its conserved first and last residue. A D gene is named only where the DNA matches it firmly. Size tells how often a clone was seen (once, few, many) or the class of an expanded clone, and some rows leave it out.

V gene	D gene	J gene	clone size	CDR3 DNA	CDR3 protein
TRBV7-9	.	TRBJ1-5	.	TGTGCCAGCAGCTTAGAAGGGGGGGGCCGGCAGCCCCAGCATTTT	CASSLEGGGRQPQHF
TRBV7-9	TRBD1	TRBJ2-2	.	TGTGCCAGGGGGGGACAGGTTGACACCGGGGAGCTGTTTTTT	CARGGQVDTGELFF
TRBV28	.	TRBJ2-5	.	TGTGCCAGCACTCTATACACCGGGACTCACGAAGGGGAGACCCAGTACTTC	CASTLYTGTHEGETQYF
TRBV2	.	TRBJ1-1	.	TGTGCCAGCTCCGTTGAAGGGCGCACTGAAGCTTTCTTT	CASSVEGRTEAFF
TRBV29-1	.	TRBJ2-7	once	TGCAGCGTTGAGGTCGGCGGGTACTCCTACGAGCAGTACTTC	CSVEVGGYSYEQYF
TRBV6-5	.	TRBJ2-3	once	TGTGCCAGCAGTTACGTAGCGTGGGACCAAGATACGCAGTATTTT	CASSYVAWDQDTQYF
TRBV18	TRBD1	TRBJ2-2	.	TGTGCCAGCTCACCGGGACAGGGTCAGGCCACCGGGGAGCTGTTTTTT	CASSPGQGQATGELFF
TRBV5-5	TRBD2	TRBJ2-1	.	TGTGCCAGCAGCTTGATCCTAGCGGGAGGGCATATATTCTTC	CASSLILAGGHIFF
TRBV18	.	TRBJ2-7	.	TGTGCCAGCTCACCGTTGGGGACGCCAGGGACCGAGCAGTACTTC	CASSPLGTPGTEQYF
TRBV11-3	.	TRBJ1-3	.	TGTGCCAGCAGTCCAGACGGAGGAAACACCATATATTTT	CASSPDGGNTIYF
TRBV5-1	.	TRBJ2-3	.	TGCGCCAGCAACGGCTACAGCACAGATACGCAGTATTTT	CASNGYSTDTQYF
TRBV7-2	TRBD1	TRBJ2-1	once	TGTGCCAGCAGCCTCGGGACAGGTTTTAATGAGCAGTTCTTC	CASSLGTGFNEQFF
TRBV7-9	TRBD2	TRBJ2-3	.	TGTGCCAGCAGCCCGAGGAGTAGCGGGGTGGGAGATACGCAGTATTTT	CASSPRSSGVGDTQYF
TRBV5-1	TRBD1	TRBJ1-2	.	TGCGCCAGCAGCCTCGACCCGGGACAGGGGGCCCGGGGGAATGGCTACACCTTC	CASSLDPGQGARGNGYTF
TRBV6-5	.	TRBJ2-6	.	TGTGCCAGCAAAGGGACTGGGGCCAACGTCCTGACTTTC	CASKGTGANVLTF
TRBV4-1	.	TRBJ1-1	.	TGCGCCAGCAGCCGCCCTAGGAAGGGGAACACTGAAGCTTTCTTT	CASSRPRKGNTEAFF
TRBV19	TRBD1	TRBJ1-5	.	TGTGCCAGTTGCTATTCCGGGACAGGGATTTGGAATCAGCCCCAGCATTTT	CASCYSGTGIWNQPQHF
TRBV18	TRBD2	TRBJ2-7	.	TGTGCCAGCTCACCCGGGACTAGCGGTGCCTACGAGCAGTACTTC	CASSPGTSGAYEQYF
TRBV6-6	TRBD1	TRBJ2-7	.	TGTGCCAGCAGTGGGACAGGGGGTGTCAACGAGCAGTACTTC	CASSGTGGVNEQYF
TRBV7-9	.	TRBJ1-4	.	TGTGCCAGCAGTATTAATGGGGAATGGAGTGAAAAACTGTTTTTT	CASSINGEWSEKLFF
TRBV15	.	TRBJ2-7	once	TGTGCCACCAGCAGAGGACAGTCCTGCGAGCAGTACTTC	CATSRGQSCEQYF
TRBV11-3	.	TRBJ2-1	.	TGTGCCAGCAGCTTAGCGGGAATCTACAATGAGCAGTTCTTC	CASSLAGIYNEQFF